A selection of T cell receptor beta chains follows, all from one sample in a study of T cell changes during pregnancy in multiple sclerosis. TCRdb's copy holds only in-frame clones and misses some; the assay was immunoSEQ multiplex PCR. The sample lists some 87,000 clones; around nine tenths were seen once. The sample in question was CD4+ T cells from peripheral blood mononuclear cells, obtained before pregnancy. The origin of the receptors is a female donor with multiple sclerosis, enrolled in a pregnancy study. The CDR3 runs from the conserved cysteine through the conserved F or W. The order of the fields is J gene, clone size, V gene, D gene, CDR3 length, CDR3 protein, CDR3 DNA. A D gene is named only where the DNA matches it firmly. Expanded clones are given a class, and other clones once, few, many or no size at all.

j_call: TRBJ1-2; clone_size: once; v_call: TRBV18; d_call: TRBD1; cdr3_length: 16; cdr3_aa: CASSPTGQGANYGYTF; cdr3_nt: TGTGCCAGCTCACCAACTGGACAGGGGGCTAACTATGGCTACACCTTC
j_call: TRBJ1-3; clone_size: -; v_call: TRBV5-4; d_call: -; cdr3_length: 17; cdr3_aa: CASSLEVGQHTGNTIYF; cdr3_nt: TGTGCCAGCAGCTTGGAAGTGGGCCAGCACACTGGAAACACCATATATTTT
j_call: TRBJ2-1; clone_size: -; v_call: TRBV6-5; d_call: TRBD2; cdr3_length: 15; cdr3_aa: CASSYSLAGGNEQFF; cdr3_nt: TGTGCCAGCAGTTACTCACTAGCGGGAGGCAATGAGCAGTTCTTC
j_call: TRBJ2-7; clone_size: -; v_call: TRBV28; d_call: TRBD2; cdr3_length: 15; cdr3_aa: CASNGGTSGYYEQYF; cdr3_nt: TGTGCCAGCAATGGTGGGACTAGCGGTTACTACGAGCAGTACTTC
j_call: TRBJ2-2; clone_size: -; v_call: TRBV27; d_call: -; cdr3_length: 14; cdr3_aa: CASSLATNTGELFF; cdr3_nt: TGTGCCAGCAGCCTAGCGACGAACACCGGGGAGCTGTTTTTT
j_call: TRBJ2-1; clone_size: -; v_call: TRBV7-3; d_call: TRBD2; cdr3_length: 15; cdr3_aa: CASSALAGAANEQFF; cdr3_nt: TGTGCCAGCAGCGCCTTAGCGGGGGCGGCCAATGAGCAGTTCTTC
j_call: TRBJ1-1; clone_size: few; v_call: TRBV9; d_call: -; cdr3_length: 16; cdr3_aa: CASSAQGGRVNTEAFF; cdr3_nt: TGTGCCAGCAGCGCACAGGGTGGCCGGGTGAACACTGAAGCTTTCTTT
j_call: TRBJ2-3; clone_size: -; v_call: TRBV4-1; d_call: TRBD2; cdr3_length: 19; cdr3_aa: CASSPPRLAGGHFGRTQYF; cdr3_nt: TGCGCCAGCAGCCCCCCCCGACTAGCGGGAGGGCATTTTGGGCGTACGCAGTATTTT
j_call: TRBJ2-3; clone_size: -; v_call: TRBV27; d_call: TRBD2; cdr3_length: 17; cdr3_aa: CASSQSRLAGGPDTQYF; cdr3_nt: TGTGCCAGCAGCCAATCGCGACTAGCGGGAGGACCCGATACGCAGTATTTT
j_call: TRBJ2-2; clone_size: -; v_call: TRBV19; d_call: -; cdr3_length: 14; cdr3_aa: CASSIQGFTGELFF; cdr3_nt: TGTGCCAGTAGTATACAGGGGTTTACCGGGGAGCTGTTTTTT
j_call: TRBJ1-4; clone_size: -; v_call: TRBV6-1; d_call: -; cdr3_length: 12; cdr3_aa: CASSGSNEKLFF; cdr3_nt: TGTGCCAGCAGTGGGAGTAATGAAAAACTGTTTTTT
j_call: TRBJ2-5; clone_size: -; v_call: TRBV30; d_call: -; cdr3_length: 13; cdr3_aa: CAWSRDTQETQYF; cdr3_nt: TGTGCCTGGAGCCGGGACACCCAAGAGACCCAGTACTTC
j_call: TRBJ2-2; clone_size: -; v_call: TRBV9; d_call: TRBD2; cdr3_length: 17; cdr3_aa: CASSVVASGGLTGELFF; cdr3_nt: TGTGCCAGCAGCGTAGTGGCTAGCGGGGGACTTACCGGGGAGCTGTTTTTT
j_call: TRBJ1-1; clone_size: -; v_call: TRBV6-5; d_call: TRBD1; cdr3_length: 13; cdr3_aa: CASSGDRYTEAFF; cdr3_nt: TGTGCCAGCAGTGGGGACAGATACACTGAAGCTTTCTTT
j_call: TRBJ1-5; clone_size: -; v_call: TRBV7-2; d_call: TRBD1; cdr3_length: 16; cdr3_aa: CASSLHRDRGNQPQHF; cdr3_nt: TGTGCCAGCAGCTTACACCGGGACAGGGGCAATCAGCCCCAGCATTTT
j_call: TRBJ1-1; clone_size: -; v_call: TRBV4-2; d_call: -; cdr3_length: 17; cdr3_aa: CASSQDFRGGGVSEAFF; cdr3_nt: TGTGCCAGCAGCCAAGATTTCCGAGGCGGGGGGGTGTCTGAAGCTTTCTTT
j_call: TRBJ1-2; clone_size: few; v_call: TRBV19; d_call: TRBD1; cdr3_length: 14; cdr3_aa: CASSMAGGFYGYTF; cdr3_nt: TGTGCCAGTAGTATGGCAGGGGGCTTTTATGGCTACACCTTC
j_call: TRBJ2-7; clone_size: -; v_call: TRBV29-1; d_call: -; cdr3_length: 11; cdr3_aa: CSAREGDEQYF; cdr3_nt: TGCAGTGCACGGGAAGGCGACGAGCAGTACTTC
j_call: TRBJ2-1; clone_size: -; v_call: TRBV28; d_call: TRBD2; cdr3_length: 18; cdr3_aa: CASSLGLAGLRAWNEQFF; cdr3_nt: TGTGCCAGCAGTTTAGGACTAGCGGGACTGCGAGCGTGGAATGAGCAGTTCTTC
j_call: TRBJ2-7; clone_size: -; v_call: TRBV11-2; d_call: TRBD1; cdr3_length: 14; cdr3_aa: CASRRQGRSYEQYF; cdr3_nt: TGTGCCAGCAGACGACAGGGACGTTCCTACGAGCAGTACTTC
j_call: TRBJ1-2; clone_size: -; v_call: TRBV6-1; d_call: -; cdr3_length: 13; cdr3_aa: CASRADRAYGYTF; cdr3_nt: TGTGCCAGCAGAGCGGACAGAGCCTATGGCTACACCTTC
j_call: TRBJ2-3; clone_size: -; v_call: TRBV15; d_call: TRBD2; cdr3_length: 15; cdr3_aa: CATRPGLADTDTQYF; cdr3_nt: TGTGCCACCAGACCGGGACTAGCGGACACAGATACGCAGTATTTT
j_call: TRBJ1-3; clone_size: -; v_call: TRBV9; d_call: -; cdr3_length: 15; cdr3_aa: CASSVRGGSGNTIYF; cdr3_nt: TGTGCCAGCAGCGTAAGGGGGGGCTCTGGAAACACCATATATTTT
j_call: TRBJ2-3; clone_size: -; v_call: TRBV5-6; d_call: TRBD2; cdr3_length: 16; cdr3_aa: CASSLGLAGSTDTQYF; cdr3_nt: TGTGCCAGCAGCTTGGGGTTAGCGGGGAGCACAGATACGCAGTATTTT
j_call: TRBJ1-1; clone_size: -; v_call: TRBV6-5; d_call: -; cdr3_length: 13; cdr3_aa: CASSTGQSRRAFF; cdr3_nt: TGTGCCAGCAGCACCGGACAGTCGCGTAGAGCTTTCTTT
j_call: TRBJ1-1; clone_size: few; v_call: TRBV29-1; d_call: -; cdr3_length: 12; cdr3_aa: CSVFRGLTEAFF; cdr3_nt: TGCAGCGTTTTCAGGGGTCTCACTGAAGCTTTCTTT
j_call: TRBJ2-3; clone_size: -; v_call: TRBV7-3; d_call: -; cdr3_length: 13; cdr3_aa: CASSANRVDTQYF; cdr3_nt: TGTGCCAGCAGCGCGAACAGGGTAGATACGCAGTATTTT
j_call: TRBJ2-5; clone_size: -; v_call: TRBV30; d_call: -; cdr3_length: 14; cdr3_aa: CAWSVGRGQETQYF; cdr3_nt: TGTGCCTGGAGTGTAGGCAGGGGCCAAGAGACCCAGTACTTC
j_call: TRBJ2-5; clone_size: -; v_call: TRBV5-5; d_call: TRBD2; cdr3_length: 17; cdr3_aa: CASSLRLAGAAQETQYF; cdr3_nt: TGTGCCAGCAGCTTGAGGCTAGCGGGGGCTGCCCAAGAGACCCAGTACTTC
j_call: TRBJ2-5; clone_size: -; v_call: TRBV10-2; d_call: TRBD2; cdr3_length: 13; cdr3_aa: CASIGTSGETQYF; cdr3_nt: TGCGCCAGCATTGGGACTAGCGGAGAGACCCAGTACTTC
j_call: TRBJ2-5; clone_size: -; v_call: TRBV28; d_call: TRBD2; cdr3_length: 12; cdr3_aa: CASSYGLAGVYF; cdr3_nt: TGTGCCAGCAGTTACGGACTAGCGGGAGTGTACTTC
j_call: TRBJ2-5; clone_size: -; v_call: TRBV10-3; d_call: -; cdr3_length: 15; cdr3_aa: CAISESTGEGETQYF; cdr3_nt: TGTGCCATCAGTGAGTCGACAGGTGAAGGGGAGACCCAGTACTTC
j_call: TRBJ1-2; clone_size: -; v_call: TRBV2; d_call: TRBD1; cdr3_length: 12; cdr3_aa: CASSRTGYGYTF; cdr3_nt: TGTGCCAGCAGTAGGACAGGCTATGGCTACACCTTC
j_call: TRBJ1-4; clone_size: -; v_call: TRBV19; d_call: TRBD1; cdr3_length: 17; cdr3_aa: CASSMRTGVGLAEKLFF; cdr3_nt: TGTGCCAGTAGTATGCGGACAGGGGTCGGACTTGCTGAAAAACTGTTTTTT
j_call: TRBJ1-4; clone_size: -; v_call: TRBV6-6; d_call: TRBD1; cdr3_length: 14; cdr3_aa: CASSPGGRGEKLFF; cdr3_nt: TGTGCCAGCAGTCCAGGGGGACGGGGTGAAAAACTGTTTTTT
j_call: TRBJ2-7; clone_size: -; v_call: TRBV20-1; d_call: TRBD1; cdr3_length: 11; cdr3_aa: CSARTGVEQYF; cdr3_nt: TGCAGTGCCAGGACAGGGGTCGAGCAGTACTTC
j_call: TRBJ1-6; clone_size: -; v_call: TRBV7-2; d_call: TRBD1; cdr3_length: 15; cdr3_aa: CASSPKDRGYSPLHF; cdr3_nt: TGTGCCAGCAGCCCCAAGGACAGGGGCTACTCACCCCTCCACTTT
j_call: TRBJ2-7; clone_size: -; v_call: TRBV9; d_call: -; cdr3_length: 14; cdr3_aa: CASSSTGQFYEQYF; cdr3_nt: TGTGCCAGCAGCTCGACTGGACAGTTCTACGAGCAGTACTTC
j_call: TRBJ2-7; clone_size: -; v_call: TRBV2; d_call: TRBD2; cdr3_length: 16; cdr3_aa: CASSMGLAGVSNEQYF; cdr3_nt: TGTGCCAGCAGCATGGGACTAGCGGGAGTAAGTAACGAGCAGTACTTC
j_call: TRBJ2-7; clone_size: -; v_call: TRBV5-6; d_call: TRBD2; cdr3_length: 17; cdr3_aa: CASSWGGASGMGNEQYF; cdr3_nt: TGTGCCAGCAGCTGGGGGGGGGCTAGCGGGATGGGAAACGAGCAGTACTTC
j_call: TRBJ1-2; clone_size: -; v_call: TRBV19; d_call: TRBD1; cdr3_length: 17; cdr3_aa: CASRSQNGQGFSYGYTF; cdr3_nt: TGTGCCAGTAGATCCCAGAATGGACAGGGGTTTTCCTATGGCTACACCTTC
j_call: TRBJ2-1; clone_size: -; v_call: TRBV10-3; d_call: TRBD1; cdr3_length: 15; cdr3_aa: CAISPTGGSSDEQFF; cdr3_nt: TGTGCCATCAGTCCGACAGGGGGTAGCAGCGATGAGCAGTTCTTC
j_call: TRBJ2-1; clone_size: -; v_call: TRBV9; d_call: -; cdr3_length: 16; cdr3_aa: CASGRGPDGSYNEQFF; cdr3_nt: TGTGCCAGCGGGAGAGGGCCCGATGGTTCCTACAATGAGCAGTTCTTC
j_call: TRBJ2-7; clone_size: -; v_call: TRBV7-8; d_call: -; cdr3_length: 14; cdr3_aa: CASSLASQAYEQYF; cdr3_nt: TGTGCCAGCAGCTTAGCTTCACAGGCCTACGAGCAGTACTTC
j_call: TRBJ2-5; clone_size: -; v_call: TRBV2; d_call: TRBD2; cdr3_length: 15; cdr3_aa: CASSALARGQETQYF; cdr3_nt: TGTGCCAGCAGTGCACTAGCGAGGGGCCAAGAGACCCAGTACTTC
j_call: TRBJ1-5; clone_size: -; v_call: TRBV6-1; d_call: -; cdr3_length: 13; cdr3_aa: CASLGRGGQPQHF; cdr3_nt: TGTGCCAGCCTAGGCAGGGGCGGTCAGCCCCAGCATTTT
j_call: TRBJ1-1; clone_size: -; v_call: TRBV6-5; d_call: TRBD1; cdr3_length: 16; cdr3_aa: CASSYSSQGTGTEAFF; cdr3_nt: TGTGCCAGCAGTTACTCCTCACAGGGGACGGGCACTGAAGCTTTCTTT
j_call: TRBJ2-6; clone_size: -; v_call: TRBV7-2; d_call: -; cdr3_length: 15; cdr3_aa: CASSLGGSGANVLTF; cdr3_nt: TGTGCCAGCAGCCTGGGGGGCTCTGGGGCCAACGTCCTGACTTTC
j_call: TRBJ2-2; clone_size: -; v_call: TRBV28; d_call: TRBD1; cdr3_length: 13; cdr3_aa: CASSRGQYGELFF; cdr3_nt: TGTGCCAGCAGTCGGGGACAGTACGGGGAGCTGTTTTTT
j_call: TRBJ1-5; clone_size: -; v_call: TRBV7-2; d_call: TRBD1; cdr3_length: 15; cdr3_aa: CASSPDRGRGQPQHF; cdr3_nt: TGTGCCAGCAGCCCGGACAGGGGCAGGGGTCAGCCCCAGCATTTT